Listed below are T cell receptor beta chains from one sample, sequenced in a study of blood T cells in healthy people across ages. Each CDR3 protein gets one entry after TCRdb re-called the 5' RACE reads with MiXCR. The sample records roughly 700,000 distinct CDR3 sequences, roughly 50% being singletons. The material sequenced was blood. The receptors here all came from a woman aged 55-69 years in good health. CDR3s include the opening cysteine and the closing phenylalanine or tryptophan. A D gene is named only where the DNA matches it firmly. Expanded clones get a size class; other rows say once, few or many, or leave the size out.

13	TRBJ2-4	TRBV27	few	-	CASSLRTGDIQYF	TGTGCCAGCAGTTTACGGACCGGGGACATTCAGTACTTC
14	TRBJ2-5	TRBV20-1	-	TRBD2	CSAHRLAGEETQYF	TGCAGTGCCCACCGACTAGCGGGAGAAGAGACCCAGTACTTC
13	TRBJ2-7	TRBV20-1	-	-	CSAREASSYEQYF	TGCAGTGCTAGAGAGGCCAGCTCCTACGAGCAGTACTTC
14	TRBJ2-3	TRBV20-1	-	-	CSAREHGSTDTQYF	TGCAGTGCTAGGGAACATGGGAGCACAGATACGCAGTATTTT
20	TRBJ1-5	TRBV20-1	-	-	CSARVFSAAGWDGGNQPQHF	TGCAGTGCTAGAGTTTTTTCGGCGGCAGGGTGGGACGGGGGCAATCAGCCCCAGCATTTT
11	TRBJ2-3	TRBV20-1	few	-	CSAEKTDTQYF	TGCAGTGCTGAGAAAACAGATACGCAGTATTTT
15	TRBJ1-3	TRBV18	-	-	CACSPSDGSGNTIYF	TGTGCCTGCTCACCCTCGGACGGCTCTGGAAACACCATATATTTT
10	TRBJ2-5	TRBV29-1	-	-	CSVEVETQYF	TGCAGCGTTGAAGTAGAGACCCAGTACTTC
18	TRBJ2-2	TRBV7-2	-	TRBD2	CASSPGALAGLGTGELFF	TGTGCCAGCAGCCCGGGGGCACTAGCGGGACTCGGGACCGGGGAGCTGTTTTTT
14	TRBJ2-5	TRBV28	many	TRBD1	CASRVTGEAETQYF	TGTGCCAGCAGGGTGACAGGGGAGGCGGAGACCCAGTACTTC
15	TRBJ1-5	TRBV7-9	-	-	CASSPDLGIDQPQHF	TGTGCCAGCAGCCCAGATTTGGGGATTGATCAGCCCCAGCATTTT
14	TRBJ2-1	TRBV11-1	-	-	CASSFNVKSDEQFF	TGTGCCAGCAGCTTTAATGTAAAATCGGATGAGCAGTTCTTC
15	TRBJ2-7	TRBV5-1	-	TRBD2	CASSLEVSGSNEQYF	TGCGCCAGCAGCTTGGAAGTTAGCGGGAGCAACGAGCAGTACTTC
14	TRBJ2-7	TRBV9	-	-	CASSTGPSSYEQYF	TGTGCCAGCAGCACAGGGCCTAGCTCCTACGAGCAGTACTTC
15	TRBJ2-7	TRBV7-2	-	-	CASSLEQGTTYEQYF	TGTGCCAGCAGCCTAGAGCAGGGGACCACCTACGAGCAGTACTTC
12	TRBJ1-2	TRBV5-6	few	-	CASSLVGGLCTF	TGTGCCAGCAGCTTGGTGGGGGGCCTCTGCACCTTC
12	TRBJ1-2	TRBV2	few	-	CASRRGDRGYTF	TGTGCCAGCAGACGGGGTGACAGAGGCTACACCTTC
16	TRBJ2-1	TRBV5-1	many	TRBD1	CASSLGGTGFGNEQFF	TGCGCCAGCAGCTTGGGGGGGACAGGGTTTGGCAATGAGCAGTTCTTC
13	TRBJ2-1	TRBV2	once	-	CASSLSPVNEQFF	TGTGCCAGCAGTCTTTCTCCCGTCAATGAGCAGTTCTTC
12	TRBJ2-7	TRBV13	few	-	CASSSGRDEQYF	TGTGCCAGCAGCTCCGGAAGGGACGAGCAGTACTTC
15	TRBJ2-7	TRBV5-1	-	-	CASSLGPGSTYEQYF	TGCGCCAGCAGCTTGGGGCCAGGGTCCACCTACGAGCAGTACTTC
11	TRBJ2-1	TRBV12-3/TRBV12-4	few	-	CASSFLENAFF	-
13	TRBJ1-6	TRBV6-5	once	-	CATRTPPNSPLHF	TGTGCCACAAGGACACCCCCTAATTCACCCCTCCACTTT
15	TRBJ2-1	TRBV6-2/TRBV6-3	-	-	CASSHREQGYNEQFF	TGTGCCAGCAGCCATCGAGAGCAGGGGTACAATGAGCAGTTCTTC
10	TRBJ2-1	TRBV29-1	-	-	CSVIYNEQFF	TGCAGCGTTATATACAATGAGCAGTTCTTC
15	TRBJ2-3	TRBV7-3	-	-	CASSSEPSQTDTQYF	TGTGCCAGCAGCTCCGAACCGAGTCAGACAGATACGCAGTATTTT
12	TRBJ2-3	TRBV29-1	many	-	CSVTGGTDTQYF	TGCAGCGTTACCGGGGGCACAGATACGCAGTATTTT
13	TRBJ2-7	TRBV7-9	few	-	CASSLAGVFEQYF	TGTGCCAGCAGCTTAGCTGGGGTATTCGAGCAGTACTTC
16	TRBJ2-3	TRBV11-2	-	TRBD1	CASSSGGQGIADTQYF	TGTGCCAGCAGCTCGGGGGGACAGGGAATTGCAGATACGCAGTATTTT
15	TRBJ2-7	TRBV7-2	-	TRBD2	CASSLRVAGDHEQYF	TGTGCCAGCAGTTTACGGGTAGCGGGAGATCACGAGCAGTACTTC
14	TRBJ2-1	TRBV12-3/TRBV12-4	few	-	CASSSYRQYNEQFF	TGTGCCAGCAGCTCATACCGACAGTACAATGAGCAGTTCTTC
15	TRBJ2-7	TRBV7-9	-	-	CASSSRTDRSYEQYF	TGTGCCAGCAGCTCTCGGACCGACAGGTCCTACGAGCAGTACTTC
16	TRBJ2-7	TRBV12-3/TRBV12-4	few	TRBD2	CASTQRLAGGGYEQYF	TGTGCCAGCACTCAACGTTTAGCGGGAGGAGGCTACGAGCAGTACTTC
14	TRBJ2-7	TRBV10-2	few	-	CASKDGVTSYEQYF	TGCGCCAGCAAGGATGGTGTCACTTCCTACGAGCAGTACTTC
20	TRBJ2-7	TRBV20-1	-	-	CSAWGQGQTSGGGISYEQYF	TGCAGTGCTTGGGGACAGGGACAGACTAGCGGAGGGGGCATCTCCTACGAGCAGTACTTC
14	TRBJ2-7	TRBV25-1	-	-	CASSLLGIGHEQYF	TGTGCCAGCAGTCTTCTGGGAATCGGACACGAGCAGTACTTC
15	TRBJ2-3	TRBV11-2	-	-	CASSFGGPRTETQNF	TGTGCCAGCAGCTTCGGGGGACCTAGAACAGAAACGCAGAATTTT
15	TRBJ2-3	TRBV7-9	few	-	CASSFRQTSTDTQYF	TGTGCCAGCAGCTTCCGACAGACTAGCACAGATACGCAGTATTTT
15	TRBJ1-2	TRBV4-3	-	-	CASSQGRVGDYGYTF	TGCGCCAGCAGCCAAGGCCGCGTTGGGGACTATGGCTACACCTTC
16	TRBJ2-7	TRBV7-2	-	TRBD2	CASSLGMGGRAGEQYF	TGTGCCAGCAGCTTAGGGATGGGCGGGAGGGCTGGTGAGCAGTACTTC
16	TRBJ2-5	TRBV12-3/TRBV12-4	many	TRBD1	CASSLLWQGAGQTQYF	TGTGCCAGCAGTTTATTGTGGCAGGGGGCTGGACAGACCCAGTACTTC
15	TRBJ2-5	TRBV28	-	-	CASSLAGLSRETQYF	TGTGCCAGCAGTTTAGCTGGGTTGTCAAGGGAGACCCAGTACTTC
15	TRBJ2-1	TRBV20-1	-	-	CSAREPIKIYNEQFF	TGCAGTGCTAGAGAGCCCATAAAGATTTACAATGAGCAGTTCTTC
12	TRBJ2-3	TRBV20-1	once	-	CSAIPSTDTQYF	TGCAGTGCTATTCCTAGCACAGATACGCAGTATTTT
15	TRBJ2-7	TRBV7-3	-	-	CASSAQGSGYNEQYF	TGTGCCAGCAGCGCCCAGGGAAGTGGCTACAATGAGCAGTACTTC
14	TRBJ2-7	TRBV2	-	-	CASRPLGHPYEQYF	TGTGCCAGCAGACCTCTGGGTCACCCCTACGAGCAGTACTTC
17	TRBJ2-7	TRBV7-8	-	TRBD2	CASSSRLAGVVFYEQYF	TGTGCCAGCAGCTCACGACTAGCGGGAGTAGTCTTCTACGAGCAGTACTTC
14	TRBJ2-7	TRBV20-1	few	-	CSARPQGYGYEQYF	TGCAGTGCTAGACCTCAGGGCTACGGATACGAGCAGTACTTC
13	TRBJ2-1	TRBV6-4	-	TRBD2	CASSAQTSGRAFF	TGTGCCAGCAGTGCCCAAACTAGCGGGAGGGCGTTCTTC
14	TRBJ2-6	TRBV5-1	-	-	CASTGLSGANVLTF	TGCGCCAGCACCGGCCTCTCTGGGGCCAACGTCCTGACTTTC
13	TRBJ1-1	TRBV7-3	-	-	CASSLMQNTEAFF	TGTGCCAGCAGCTTAATGCAGAACACTGAAGCTTTCTTT
15	TRBJ2-1	TRBV5-1	-	-	CASSLLREYYNEQFF	TGCGCCAGCAGCTTGCTACGGGAGTATTACAATGAGCAGTTCTTC
13	TRBJ2-7	TRBV20-1	-	-	CSAPLEGSYEQYF	TGCAGTGCCCCATTGGAGGGGTCCTACGAGCAGTACTTC
16	TRBJ2-7	TRBV6-2/TRBV6-3	-	-	CASSKGPGRELGEQYF	TGTGCCAGCTCCAAAGGGCCGGGTAGGGAGCTGGGCGAGCAGTACTTC